The 25 T cell receptor delta chains in this list originate from one sample, sequenced in a study of γδ T cells in repeated Plasmodium falciparum infection. Flow sorting of PBMC yielded separate Vgamma9/Vdelta2+ and Vdelta2-negative gammadelta T cell populations for bulk repertoire analysis. TCRdb reprocessed the multiplex PCR reads using CATT. The table has 80,000 to 95,000 delta-chain clones, approximately 1.5% seen once. The sequenced material came from gamma-delta T cells from blood. The receptors were sampled from a pool of human donors (malaria-infected and uninfected, not separated).

At least ten counts were recorded for this clone. This same CDR3 is encoded by further DNA sequences in the sample. The gene calls are TRDV1 and TRDJ1; the D is unclear. The CDR3 has 16 amino acids. Germline assignment: CDR1 TSWWSYY and CDR2 QGS. Trimming took off 0 bases at V and 0 bases at J, with 11 bases between the two ends. CDR3 in amino acids: CALGELPLLYTDKLIF. CDR3 nucleotides: TGTGCTCTTGGGGAACTTCCTCTTTTGTACACCGATAAACTCATCTTT.

The table lists this clone with a few counts. A far larger clone differs by one base, so this is likely a read error. Other nucleotide sequences in the sample specify the same CDR3. The chain combines TRDV1 with TRDJ1; 7 bases are shared with TRDD3. The J gene comes from matching the DNA to germline here; TCRdb lacks it. The V gene end was trimmed by 5 bases and the J gene end by 0 bases; junction bases not matched to a gene: 33. The CDR3 is 24 residues long. CDR1 and CDR2 (germline): TSWWSYY, QGS. CDR3 residues: CALGPPIVVTYRAGDLPHTDKLIF. The CDR3 DNA reads as TGTGCTCTTGGGCCTCCTATAGTTGTTACCTACAGGGCGGGGGATCTCCCCCACACCGATAAACTCATCTTT.

This clone has more than one count but fewer than ten. The protein recorded in TCRdb matches a much larger clone and deviates from this DNA's translation at residue 12, suggesting a read error; the protein here is obtained by translating the DNA. The genes are TRDV1 and TRDJ1; D assignment may be TRDD2 or TRDD3 (6 bases each). Assignment of the J gene here rests on matching the DNA to germline, because TCRdb gives none. The V gene lost 5 bases and the J gene lost 0 bases, with 34 bases spanning the gap. Germline loops: CDR1 TSWWSYY, CDR2 QGS. The CDR3 extends over 22 amino acids. This CDR3 reads CALGKETNFLLPGDDYTDKLIF. The CDR3 DNA is TGTGCTCTTGGGAAGGAGACGAACTTCCTTCTACCGGGGGACGATTACACCGATAAACTCATCTTT.

This clone was recorded many times. The genes are TRDV1 and TRDJ2, with 7 bases lining up with TRDD3. Germline values: CDR1 TSWWSYY, CDR2 QGS. V shed 5 bases and J 6 bases; nucleotides not matched to a gene: 18. The CDR3 sequence is 18 residues long. The CDR3 loop is CALGTLRASGGPSAQLFF. Written as DNA, the CDR3 is TGTGCTCTTGGGACTCTACGTGCCTCTGGGGGCCCATCAGCACAACTCTTCTTT.

Turning to this clone: TCRdb attributes to this sequence the protein of a much larger clone, which differs from the DNA translation at residue 8; a read error is likely, and the protein displayed is translated from the DNA. CDR3 protein: CALGELGYRGSDKLIF. CDR3 nucleotide sequence: TGTGCTCTTGGGGAACTAGGATACCGGGGGAGCGATAAACTCATCTTT. This chain joins TRDV1 and TRDJ1, with D perhaps matching TRDD3 (6 bases). The J gene comes from matching the DNA to germline here; TCRdb lacks it. Trimming removed 0 bases at V and 4 bases at J, with 15 bases between. The CDR3 spans 16 residues. Germline V CDR1 and CDR2: TSWWSYY, QGS.

This clone was recorded a few times. The amino acid sequence in TCRdb belongs to a much larger clone and departs from this DNA's translation at residue 5, likely a sequencing read error; the sequence shown is translated from the DNA. The chain joins TRDV2 to TRDJ1; possible D gene TRDD2, 9 bases. Germline lookup yields CDR1 GEAIGNYY and CDR2 EKD. The CDR3 has 20 amino acids. Trimming pared 2 bases from V and 0 bases from J, leaving 27 bases between. CDR3 nucleotide sequence: TGTGCCTGTGACAAGCCTTCCTACGGTCTGGGGGACCCTTACACCGATAAACTCATCTTT. Its protein is CACDKPSYGLGDPYTDKLIF.

To note about this clone: Possible read error: a much larger clone is one base away. The chain links TRDV1 to TRDJ1; tentatively, D is TRDD3 (8 bases). No J gene was available from TCRdb, and it was assigned here by a germline match of the DNA. V was pared by 3 bases and J by 5 bases, with 40 bases between. The length of the CDR3 is 23 residues. Germline lookup yields CDR1 TSWWSYY and CDR2 QGS. The CDR3 nucleotides are TGTGCTCTTGGGGATCCACCGTTTCCTACGAAGTGGGGGATTGGGGGGTTAACTGATAAACTCATCTTT. It translates to CALGDPPFPTKWGIGGLTDKLIF.

This clone was recorded a few times. A far larger clone is off by one base, so a read error is likely. Other DNA sequences within the sample encode an identical CDR3. V gene assignment gives TRDV1, but the J gene was left uncalled; TRDD3 is the table's D call and was not checked against the DNA. Germline CDR1 reads TSWWSYY; CDR2 reads QGS. The CDR3 totals 19 residues. The CDR3 region is CALNHKANWGIRPTDKLTF. The CDR3 region has the DNA TGTGCTCTCAATCACAAGGCAAACTGGGGGATACGACCCACCGATAAACTCACCTTT.

To note about this clone: This DNA's translation differs at residue 7 from TCRdb's protein, which comes from a much larger clone; a read error is likely, and the protein shown is translated from the DNA. V gene TRDV1 combines with J gene TRDJ2, with D possibly being TRDD3 (6 bases). No J gene is reported in TCRdb; it was inferred here by comparing the DNA with germline. V was cut by 0 bases and J by 9 bases, with 26 bases left in between. Per germline, CDR1 TSWWSYY and CDR2 QGS. The CDR3 extends over 19 amino acids. CDR3 amino acids: CALGELSPTSSGIEPQLFF. In DNA, the CDR3 is TGTGCTCTTGGGGAACTGAGTCCGACCTCCTCGGGGATCGAACCACAACTCTTCTTT.

As regards this clone: TCRdb shows a much larger clone's protein in place of this DNA's translation, and the two differ at residue 4, likely through a read error; the protein shown is translated from the DNA. J is TRDJ1 and V is TRDV1; 8 bases fit TRDD3. Here the J gene was assigned by germline matching of the DNA, as TCRdb has none. Germline V gene lookup returns CDR1 TSWWSYY and CDR2 QGS. The CDR3 has 15 residues. The CDR3 nucleotides are TGTGCTCTTAGGGAGGTACTGGGGGACACCGATAAACTCATCTTT. Amino acid sequence: CALREVLGDTDKLIF.

About this clone: This DNA translates differently at residue 13 from the TCRdb protein, which is that of a much larger clone; a read error is likely, and the protein shown is the DNA's own translation. The chain couples TRDV1 to TRDJ1; TRDD2 aligns across 7 bases. The J gene was missing in TCRdb and was found by matching the end of the DNA to germline. Germline loops: CDR1 TSWWSYY, CDR2 QGS. Trimming at V came to 4 bases and at J to 0 bases, leaving 26 bases not matched to a gene. This CDR3 is 22 amino acids long. CDR3 region: CALGVLIPTPDTCAGYTDKLIF. In nucleotides, the CDR3 is TGTGCTCTTGGGGTCCTTATTCCTACCCCTGATACTTGCGCGGGATACACCGATAAACTCATCTTT.

Notes on this clone: A far bigger clonotype differs at one base, so this is likely a read error. Different DNA sequences within this sample yield the same CDR3. This chain joins TRDV2 and TRDJ2, with 7 bases identical to TRDD3. TCRdb is silent on the J gene; assignment here came from matching the DNA to germline. J gave up 5 bases and V 0 bases, and 17 bases lay outside the gene matches. In germline, CDR1 is GEAIGNYY, CDR2 EKD. The CDR3 is 19 amino acids. The CDR3 nucleotides read TGTGCCTGTGACACCGACGTCCCAACCCGCACTGGGGAAACAGCACAACTCTTCTTT. Protein product: CACDTDVPTRTGETAQLFF.

In its sample, this clone was seen a few times. A far larger clone is a single base away, which makes a read error likely. It is unclear where the CDR3 begins or ends on the DNA, so no DNA is shown, and the CDR3 is as TCRdb lists it. Here the CDR3 reads CALGVHFLRWGRGSDKLIF. The V gene is TRDV1, but the J gene lacks a call; TRDD3, as called in the table, went unchecked against the DNA. Germline-derived CDR1 and CDR2 are TSWWSYY and QGS. The CDR3 adds up to 19 amino acids, both ends counted.

This clone has more than one count but fewer than ten. A read error likely explains why the TCRdb protein, taken from a much larger clone, differs from this DNA's translation at residue 15; the protein shown is translated from the DNA. In the same sample, other DNA sequences code for this CDR3. V gene TRDV2 combines with J gene TRDJ1; TRDD3 matches at 12 bases. This CDR3 comprises 19 residues. The germline gives CDR1 GEAIGNYY, CDR2 EKD. The J segment lost 8 bases and the V segment lost 3 bases, leaving 21 bases of the junction unmatched. Here the CDR3 reads CACDPLPTLRLGDTAKLIF. The CDR3 DNA sequence: TGTGCCTGTGACCCGCTGCCTACCTTACGACTGGGGGATACCGCAAAACTCATCTTT.

This clone was observed at least ten times. TCRdb shows a much larger clone's protein in place of this DNA's translation, and the two differ at residue 19, likely through a read error; the protein shown is translated from the DNA. The chain couples TRDV1 to TRDJ1; TRDD3 aligns across 11 bases. CDR3 length: 21 amino acids. Germline values: CDR1 TSWWSYY, CDR2 QGS. The CDR3 here is CALGELSAPMYWGIDTDKPIF. The CDR3 bases are TGTGCTCTTGGGGAACTTTCCGCCCCAATGTACTGGGGGATAGACACCGATAAACCCATCTTT.

This clone was seen repeatedly, ten times or more. This rearrangement joins TRDV1 to TRDJ2, with TRDD3 matching over 10 bases. This CDR3 comprises 22 residues. Germline lookup yields CDR1 TSWWSYY and CDR2 QGS. The ends lost 0 bases at V and 0 bases at J; junction bases unmatched: 16. The CDR3 DNA is TGTGCTCTTGGGGAACTCGGAAGCCGGCACTGGGGGATCGACTCTTTGACAGCACAACTCTTCTTT. It is translated as CALGELGSRHWGIDSLTAQLFF.

As for this clone: The protein recorded in TCRdb matches a much larger clone and deviates from this DNA's translation at residue 9, suggesting a read error; the protein here is obtained by translating the DNA. The chain links TRDV1 to TRDJ2, with 9 bases matching TRDD3. TCRdb records no J gene; here it was assigned by comparing the DNA to germline. With V trimmed by 4 bases and J by 3 bases, 15 bases remained unmatched. CDR1 is TSWWSYY and CDR2 is QGS in the germline V gene. CDR3 length: 19 residues. CDR3: CALGVPWGCLGDMTAQLFF. The CDR3 coding sequence is TGTGCTCTTGGGGTGCCGTGGGGCTGCTTGGGGGATATGACAGCACAACTCTTCTTT.

To note about this clone: This is likely an artifact of a read error, given a far larger clone one base away. Other DNA sequences of this sample code for an identical CDR3. V gene TRDV1 combines with J gene TRDJ1; D is possibly TRDD3 (6 bases). CDR1 is TSWWSYY, CDR2 QGS, per germline. The CDR3 has 13 residues. The CDR3 reads CALGDSTTDKLIF. The CDR3 DNA reads as TGCGCTCTTGGGGATTCTACTACCGATAAACTCATCTTT.

A remark on this clone: A read error likely explains this, since a far larger clone differs by one base. Different DNA sequences within this sample yield the same CDR3. The chain joins TRDV1 to TRDJ1, with 7 bases identical to TRDD3. This CDR3 has 14 residues. Germline V gives CDR1 TSWWSYY, CDR2 QGS. The CDR3 spells CALGEPWGLNKLIF. The CDR3 DNA reads TGTGCTCTTGGGGAACCCTGGGGGCTTAATAAACTCATCTTC.

This clone was seen many times. Different DNA sequences within this sample yield the same CDR3. The CDR3 is CALGEPLARARSALTAQLFF. The CDR3 DNA follows: TGTGCTCTTGGGGAACCCCTAGCGCGGGCCCGGTCGGCTTTGACAGCACAACTCTTCTTT. The chain employs TRDV1 and TRDJ2; D ambiguous. The CDR3 contains 20 residues. V lost 1 base and J lost 0, with 21 bases in between. Germline CDR1 is TSWWSYY and CDR2 is QGS.

The table lists this clone with a few counts. A far larger clone lies a single base away; this is likely a read error. The same CDR3 arises from other DNA sequences in this sample as well. This chain uses TRDV2 with TRDJ1; TRDD3 matches at 13 bases. CDR1 and CDR2 from the germline V gene are GEAIGNYY and EKD. V was clipped by 7 bases and J by 7 bases; unmatched bases: 11. CDR3 length: 15 residues. The CDR3 is CACDALLGDTLKLIF. The CDR3 region has the DNA TGTGCCTGCGACGCATTACTGGGGGATACGCTTAAACTCATCTTT.

Note on this clone: TCRdb's listed protein matches a much larger clone and diverges from this DNA's translation at residue 17, likely through a read error; the protein shown comes from the DNA. V and J are TRDV3 and TRDJ1; 10 positions match TRDD3. The CDR3 contains 21 residues. After removal of 5 bases from V and 7 bases from J, the junction contained 34 bases not matched to a gene. Germline V lookup: CDR1 TVYSNPD, CDR2 GDNSRS (reference sequence). The CDR3 spells CARTSPSLPYLLYWGISKLIF. As DNA, the CDR3 is TGTGCCCGAACCTCGCCAAGCCTTCCTTATCTACTGTACTGGGGGATCAGTAAACTCATCTTT.

Worth noting for this clone: The TCRdb protein comes from a much larger clone and disagrees with this DNA's translation at residue 4, likely due to a read error; the protein given here is derived from the DNA. This chain uses TRDV2 with TRDJ1; 9 nucleotides line up with TRDD3. The J gene is absent in TCRdb and was assigned here via DNA matching to germline. This CDR3 contains 17 residues. Trimming took 6 bases from V and 0 from J; bases not matched to a gene: 13. Looked up from germline, CDR1 is GEAIGNYY and CDR2 is EKD. CDR3 in amino acids: CACSYLGDQGYTDKLIF. The CDR3 nucleotides are TGTGCCTGTAGCTATCTGGGGGATCAAGGGTACACCGATAAACTCATCTTT.

This clone was seen more than once but under ten times. TCRdb lists the protein of a much larger clone for this DNA, which differs at residue 5, so this is likely a read error; the protein given here is translated from the DNA itself. The rearrangement joins TRDV2 to TRDJ1; 10 bases fit TRDD3. As TCRdb names no J gene, one was assigned here on the basis of a DNA match to germline. The V and J ends lost 2 bases and 10 bases, in that order; junction bases with no gene match: 9. The germline V gene encodes CDR1 GEAIGNYY and CDR2 EKD. CDR3 length equals 14 residues. The CDR3 here is CACDMLGDTRGLIF. CDR3 sequence (DNA): TGTGCCTGTGACATGTTGGGGGATACCCGGGGACTCATCTTT.

This clone has more than one count but fewer than ten. TCRdb shows a much larger clone's protein in place of this DNA's translation, and the two differ at residue 4, likely through a read error; the protein shown is translated from the DNA. J is TRDJ1 and V is TRDV2, with TRDD3 matching over 11 bases. Assignment of the J gene here rests on matching the DNA to germline, because TCRdb gives none. The CDR3 sequence is 18 residues long. Germline CDR1 is GEAIGNYY and CDR2 is EKD. The CDR3 reads CACGTVEWGIRGPDKLIF. The CDR3 DNA reads as TGTGCCTGTGGCACCGTGGAATGGGGGATACGAGGGCCCGATAAACTCATCTTT.